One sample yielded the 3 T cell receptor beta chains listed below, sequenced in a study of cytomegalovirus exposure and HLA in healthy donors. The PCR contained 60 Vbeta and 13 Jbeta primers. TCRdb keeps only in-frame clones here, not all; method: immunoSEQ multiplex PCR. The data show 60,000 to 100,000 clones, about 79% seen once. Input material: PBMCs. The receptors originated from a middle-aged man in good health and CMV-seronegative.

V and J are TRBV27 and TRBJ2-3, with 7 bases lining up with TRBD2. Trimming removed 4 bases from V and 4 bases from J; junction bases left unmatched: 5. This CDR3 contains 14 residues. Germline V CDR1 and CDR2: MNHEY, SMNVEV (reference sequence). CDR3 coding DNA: TGTGCCAGCAGTTCTCAAACTAGCGCAGATACGCAGTATTTT. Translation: CASSSQTSADTQYF.

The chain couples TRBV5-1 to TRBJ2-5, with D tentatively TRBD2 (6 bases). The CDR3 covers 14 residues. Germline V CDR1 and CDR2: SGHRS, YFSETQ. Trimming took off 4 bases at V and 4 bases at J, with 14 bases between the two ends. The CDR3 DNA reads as TGCGCCAGCAGCCCCGGGACTGAAGGAGAGACCCAGTACTTC. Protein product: CASSPGTEGETQYF.

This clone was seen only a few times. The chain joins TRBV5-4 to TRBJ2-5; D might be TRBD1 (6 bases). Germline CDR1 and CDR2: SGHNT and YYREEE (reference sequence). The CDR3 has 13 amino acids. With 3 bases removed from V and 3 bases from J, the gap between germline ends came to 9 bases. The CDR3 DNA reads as TGTGCCAGCAGCTCAGGGGAAAAAGAGACCCAGTACTTC. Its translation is CASSSGEKETQYF.